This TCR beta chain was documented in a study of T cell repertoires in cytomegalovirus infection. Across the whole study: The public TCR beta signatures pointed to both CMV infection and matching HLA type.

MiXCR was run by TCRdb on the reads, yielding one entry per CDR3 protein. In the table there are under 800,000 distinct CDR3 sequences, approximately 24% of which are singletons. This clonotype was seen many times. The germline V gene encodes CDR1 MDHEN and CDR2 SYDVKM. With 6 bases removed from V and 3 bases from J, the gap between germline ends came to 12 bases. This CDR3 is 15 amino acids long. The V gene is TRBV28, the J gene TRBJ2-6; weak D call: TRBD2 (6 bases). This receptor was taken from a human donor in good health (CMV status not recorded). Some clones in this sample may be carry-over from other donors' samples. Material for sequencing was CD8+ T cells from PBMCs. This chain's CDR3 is CASRWREDGANVLTF. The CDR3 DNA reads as TGTGCCAGCAGGTGGAGGGAAGATGGGGCCAACGTCCTGACTTTC.